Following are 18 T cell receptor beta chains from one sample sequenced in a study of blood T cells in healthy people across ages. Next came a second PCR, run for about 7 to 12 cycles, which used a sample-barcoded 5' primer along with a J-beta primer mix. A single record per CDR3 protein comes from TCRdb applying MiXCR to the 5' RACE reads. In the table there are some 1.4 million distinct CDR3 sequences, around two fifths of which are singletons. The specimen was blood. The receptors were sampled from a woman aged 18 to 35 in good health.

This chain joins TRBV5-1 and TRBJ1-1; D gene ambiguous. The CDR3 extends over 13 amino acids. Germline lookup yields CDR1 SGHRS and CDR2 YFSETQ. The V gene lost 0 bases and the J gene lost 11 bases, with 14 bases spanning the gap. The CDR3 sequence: CASSLELPWDAFF. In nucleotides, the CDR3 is TGCGCCAGCAGCTTGGAATTGCCCTGGGATGCTTTCTTT.

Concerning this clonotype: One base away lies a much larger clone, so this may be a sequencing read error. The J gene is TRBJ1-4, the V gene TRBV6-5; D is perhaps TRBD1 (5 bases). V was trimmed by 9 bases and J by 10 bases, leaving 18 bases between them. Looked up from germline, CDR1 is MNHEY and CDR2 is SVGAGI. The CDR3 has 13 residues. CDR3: CASRDGSLGKLFF. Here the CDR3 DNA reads TGTGCCAGTCGGGACGGATCTCTCGGAAAACTGTTTTTT.

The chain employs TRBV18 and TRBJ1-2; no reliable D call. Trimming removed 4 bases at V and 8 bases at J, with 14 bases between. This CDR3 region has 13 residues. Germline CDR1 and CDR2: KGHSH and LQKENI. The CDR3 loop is CASSLASGKGYTF. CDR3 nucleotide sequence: TGTGCCAGCTCACTCGCGTCCGGCAAAGGCTACACCTTC.

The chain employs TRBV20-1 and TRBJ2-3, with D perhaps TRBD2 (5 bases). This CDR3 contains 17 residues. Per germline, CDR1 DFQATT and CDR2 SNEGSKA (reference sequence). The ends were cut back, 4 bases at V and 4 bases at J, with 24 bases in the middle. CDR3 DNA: TGCAGTGCTACCCGGACCGGAAGGCGCGGGTGGGCAGATACGCAGTATTTT. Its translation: CSATRTGRRGWADTQYF.

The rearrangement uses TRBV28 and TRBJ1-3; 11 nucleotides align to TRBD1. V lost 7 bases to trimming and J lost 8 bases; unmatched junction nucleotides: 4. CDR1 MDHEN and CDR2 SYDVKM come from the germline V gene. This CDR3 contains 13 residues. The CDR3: CASTPDRGHTIYF. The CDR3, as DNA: TGTGCCAGCACCCCGGACAGGGGGCACACCATATATTTT.

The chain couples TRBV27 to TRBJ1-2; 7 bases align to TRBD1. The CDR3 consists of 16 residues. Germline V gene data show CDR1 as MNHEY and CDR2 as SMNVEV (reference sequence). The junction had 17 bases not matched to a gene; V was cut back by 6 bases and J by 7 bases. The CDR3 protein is CASRIHTGDPSGGYTF. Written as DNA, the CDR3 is TGTGCCAGCAGAATACACACAGGGGACCCCTCCGGTGGCTACACCTTC.

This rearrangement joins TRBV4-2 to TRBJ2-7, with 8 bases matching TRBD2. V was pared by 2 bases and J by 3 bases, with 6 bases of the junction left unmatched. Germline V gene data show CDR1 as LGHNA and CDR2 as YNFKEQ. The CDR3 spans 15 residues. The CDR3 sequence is CASSQISGNDYEQYF. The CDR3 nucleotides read TGTGCCAGCAGCCAAATTAGCGGGAATGACTACGAGCAGTACTTC.

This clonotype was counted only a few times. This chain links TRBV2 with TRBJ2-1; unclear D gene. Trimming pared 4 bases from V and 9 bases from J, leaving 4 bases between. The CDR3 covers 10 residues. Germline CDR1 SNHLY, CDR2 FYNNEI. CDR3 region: CASSVSEQFF. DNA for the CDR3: TGTGCCAGCAGTGTGAGTGAGCAGTTCTTC.

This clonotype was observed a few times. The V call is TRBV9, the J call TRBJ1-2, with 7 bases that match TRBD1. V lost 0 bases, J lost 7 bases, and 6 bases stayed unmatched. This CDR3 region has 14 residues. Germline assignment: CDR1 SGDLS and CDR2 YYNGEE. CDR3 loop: CASSVGEDRVGYTF. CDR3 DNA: TGTGCCAGCAGCGTAGGTGAAGACAGGGTTGGCTACACCTTC. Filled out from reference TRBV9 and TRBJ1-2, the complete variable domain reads DSGVTQTPKHLITATGQRVTLRCSPRSGDLSVYWYQQSLDQGLQFLIQYYNGEERAKGNILERFSAQQFPDLHSELNLSSLELGDSALYFCASSVGEDRVGYTFGSGTRLTVV.

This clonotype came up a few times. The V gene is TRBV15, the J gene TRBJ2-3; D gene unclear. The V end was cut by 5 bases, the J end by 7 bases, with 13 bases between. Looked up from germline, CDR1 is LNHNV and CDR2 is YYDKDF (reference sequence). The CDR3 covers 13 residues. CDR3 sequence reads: CATSEPARHTQYF. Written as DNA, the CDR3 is TGTGCCACCAGCGAACCCGCCCGACATACGCAGTATTTT.

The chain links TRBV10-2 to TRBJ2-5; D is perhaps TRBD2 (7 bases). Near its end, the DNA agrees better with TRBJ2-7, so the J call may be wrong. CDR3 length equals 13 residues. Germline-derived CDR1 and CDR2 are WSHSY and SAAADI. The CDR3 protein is CASETGGLGEQYF. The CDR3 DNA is TGCGCCAGCGAGACCGGGGGGCTAGGCGAGCAGTACTTC.

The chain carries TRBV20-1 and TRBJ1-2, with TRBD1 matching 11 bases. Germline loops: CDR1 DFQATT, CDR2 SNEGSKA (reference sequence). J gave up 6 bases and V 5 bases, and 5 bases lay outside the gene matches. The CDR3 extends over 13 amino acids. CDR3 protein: CSAGQGASDGYTF. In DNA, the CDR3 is TGCAGTGCTGGACAGGGGGCGTCGGATGGCTACACCTTC.

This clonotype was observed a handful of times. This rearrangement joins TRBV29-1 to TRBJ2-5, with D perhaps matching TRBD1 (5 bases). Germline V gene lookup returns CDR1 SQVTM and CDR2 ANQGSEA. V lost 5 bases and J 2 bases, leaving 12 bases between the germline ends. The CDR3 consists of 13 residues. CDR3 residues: CSVWRTNQETQYF. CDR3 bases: TGCAGCGTTTGGCGGACAAATCAAGAGACCCAGTACTTC.

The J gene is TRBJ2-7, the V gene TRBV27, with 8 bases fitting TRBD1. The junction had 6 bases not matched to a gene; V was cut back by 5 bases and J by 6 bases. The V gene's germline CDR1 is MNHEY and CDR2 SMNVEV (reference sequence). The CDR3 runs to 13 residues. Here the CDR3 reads CASSIGQGVEQYF. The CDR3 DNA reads TGTGCCAGCAGTATTGGACAGGGTGTCGAGCAGTACTTC.

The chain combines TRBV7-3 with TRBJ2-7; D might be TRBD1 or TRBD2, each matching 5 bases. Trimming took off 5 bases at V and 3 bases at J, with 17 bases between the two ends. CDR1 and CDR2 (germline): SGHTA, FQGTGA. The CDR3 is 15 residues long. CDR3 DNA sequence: TGTGCCAGCAGCGCAGTAGCCGGGACGGACTACGAGCAGTACTTC. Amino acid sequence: CASSAVAGTDYEQYF.

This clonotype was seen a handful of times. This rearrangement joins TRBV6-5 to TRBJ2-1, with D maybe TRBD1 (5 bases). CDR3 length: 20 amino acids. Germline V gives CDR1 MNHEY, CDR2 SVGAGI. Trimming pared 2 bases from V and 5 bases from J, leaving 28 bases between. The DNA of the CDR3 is TGTGCCAGCAGTTACCCGAAAACCCCTATGAAAGGGGAACAGAACAATGAGCAGTTCTTC. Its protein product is CASSYPKTPMKGEQNNEQFF.

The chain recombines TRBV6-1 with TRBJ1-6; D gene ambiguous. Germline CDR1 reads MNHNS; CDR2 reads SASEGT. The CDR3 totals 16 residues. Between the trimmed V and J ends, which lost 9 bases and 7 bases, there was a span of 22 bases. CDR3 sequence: CASDLEGPVMNSPLHF. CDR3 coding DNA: TGTGCCAGTGACCTAGAAGGGCCCGTAATGAATTCACCCCTCCACTTT.

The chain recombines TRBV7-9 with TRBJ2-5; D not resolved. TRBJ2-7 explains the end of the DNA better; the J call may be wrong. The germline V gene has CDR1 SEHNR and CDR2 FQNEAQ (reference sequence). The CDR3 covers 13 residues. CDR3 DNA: TGTGCCAGCAGCTTTCGCCCAGTGGTCGAGCAGTACTTC. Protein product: CASSFRPVVEQYF.